Presented here are 5 T cell receptor beta chains from one specimen sequenced in a study of blood T cell repertoires in COVID-19. Here immunoSEQ multiplex PCR was the method, and the copy in TCRdb shows in-frame clones only, minus some. The sample shows hundreds of thousands of clones, roughly 81% of them seen only once. Sequencing was performed on peripheral blood. These receptors came from a man aged 40-50 years with acute or convalescent COVID-19.

This clone has just a few counts. The chain recombines TRBV2 with TRBJ1-2; 9 positions match TRBD1. CDR1 SNHLY and CDR2 FYNNEI come from the germline V gene. The CDR3 totals 15 residues. Trimming took 2 bases from V and 7 from J; bases not matched to a gene: 8. DNA of the CDR3: TGTGCCAGCAGTGAAACGGTGGCGACAGGGGGTGGCTACACCTTC. As protein: CASSETVATGGGYTF.

This sequence joins TRBV25-1 and TRBJ1-4, with a tentative D call TRBD1 (6 bases). Germline V gene lookup returns CDR1 MGHDK and CDR2 SYGVNS. The V and J ends lost 1 base and 0 bases respectively, with 9 bases between them. This CDR3 has 16 residues. For the CDR3, the DNA is TGTGCCAGCAGTGAATGGAAGGGGGCAACTAATGAAAAACTGTTTTTT. As protein: CASSEWKGATNEKLFF.

The V call is TRBV6-5, the J call TRBJ2-7; a weak D match, TRBD1 (7 bases). The germline CDR1 and CDR2 sequences are MNHEY and SVGAGI. V gave up 0 bases and J gave up 9 bases, with 18 bases separating them. The CDR3 runs to 15 residues. CDR3 nucleotides: TGTGCCAGCAGTTACTCGGTGGAGGGGGCGTCGGGGCAGTACTTC. Protein: CASSYSVEGASGQYF.

This clone has more than one count but fewer than ten. CDR3 nucleotide sequence: TGTGCCAGCAGTTCAGGGCGGGGGAGCTCTGGAAACACCATATATTTT. The encoded protein is CASSSGRGSSGNTIYF. The chain is built from TRBV6-5 and TRBJ1-3, with a possible D match to TRBD1 (5 bases). Between the trimmed V and J ends, which lost 4 bases and 0 bases, there was a span of 13 bases. CDR1 is MNHEY and CDR2 is SVGAGI in the germline V gene. The CDR3 runs 16 residues.

The chain recombines TRBV5-1 with TRBJ2-2, with D possibly TRBD1 on 6 matching bases. Germline CDR1 is SGHRS and CDR2 is YFSETQ. V lost 2 bases to trimming and J lost 5 bases, with 7 bases between them. This CDR3 has 13 residues. CDR3 DNA: TGCGCCAGCAGCTTTACAGGGACCGGGGAGCTGTTTTTT. This gives the protein CASSFTGTGELFF.